The clone carrying this T cell receptor beta chain came up a few times. These data are taken from a study of metastatic and nonmetastatic thyroid tumors. Overall study: A comparison of repertoires was made across blood and tumor or nodule tissue from malignant and benign thyroid patients.

Methods used by the authors: The study took CDR3 differences across clinicopathological groups and made a distant-metastasis classifier for papillary thyroid cancer from them. TCRdb re-called the PCR reads via MiXCR. TCRdb, not the authors, supplied the V and J calls. Found here are around 28,000 clones, roughly 4% of them singletons; the top ten hold under 4%. Trimming removed 3 bases from V and 6 bases from J; junction bases left unmatched: 6. The CDR3 is 15 residues long. Per the germline V gene, CDR1 is MDHEN and CDR2 is SYDVKM. Thyroid surgery was preceded by no treatment in any patient. This clonotype was sampled from a male donor with papillary thyroid cancer or a benign thyroid nodule (not recorded which). Some clones in this sample may be carry-over from other donors' samples. V and J are TRBV28 and TRBJ2-1, with 9 bases identical to TRBD1. The sequenced material came from blood. CDR3 loop: CASSLGQGRSNEQFF. The CDR3 DNA follows: TGTGCCAGCAGTTTGGGACAGGGTAGATCCAATGAGCAGTTCTTC.